This TCR beta chain derives from a study of shared clonotypes between healthy human individuals. Sequencing was performed with immunoSEQ multiplex PCR; in TCRdb, only in-frame clones are kept and a portion is missing. Found here are about 2 million clones, 95% of them singletons; the top ten hold 0.1% to 0.15%. A split of CD4+ cells into CD45RA+ naive and CD45RA-negative memory subsets was performed. Germline CDR1 is GTSNPN and CDR2 is SVGIG (reference sequence). The V and J ends lost 0 bases and 4 bases respectively, with 10 bases between them. The CDR3 loop spans 13 amino acids. Input material: naive CD4+ T cells sorted from blood. Sample subset: CD45RA+ positively selected. The chain uses TRBV30 and TRBJ2-7; D is unclear. The source of this sequence is a man aged 18 to 30 in good health. The CDR3 DNA is TGTGCCTGGAGTGTTGCCCTGAATTACGAGCAGTACTTC. Encoded protein: CAWSVALNYEQYF. Variable domain in full (rest from reference TRBV30 and TRBJ2-7): SQTIHQWPATLVQPVGSPLSLECTVEGTSNPNLYWYRQAAGRGLQLLFYSVGIGQISSEVPQNLSASRPQDRQFILSSKKLLLSDSGFYLCAWSVALNYEQYFGPGTRLTVT.